This TCR beta chain was recovered during a study of beta chain features in type 1 diabetes. Reverse transcribing all isolated RNA meant expressed TCRB transcripts were sequenced. The repertoire was sequenced with immunoSEQ multiplex PCR; TCRdb's copy has only in-frame clones and lacks some. The data hold some 660,000 clones, with around an eighth observed a single time. Cell sorting via CD45RO/CCR7/CD25/CD127/CD95/CD27 was performed to obtain CD4+ naive, central memory, regulatory and stem cell-like memory cells. Overall study findings and caveats: Among type 1 diabetes patients, VDJ junctions had fewer insertions and more deletions. cDNA-based sequencing might over-represent cells highly expressing TCR. Significant though moderate, a shortening of TCRB CDR3s appeared in all four CD4+ subsets of Type 1 diabetes patients. Shorter templates might be favored by PCR, equally in patients and controls.

V was cut by 4 bases and J by 2 bases, with 10 bases left in between. Germline V gene lookup returns CDR1 SGHRS and CDR2 YFSETQ. This CDR3 spans 13 amino acids. About this clone itself: The antigen is unknown.

J is TRBJ2-7 and V is TRBV5-1, with unresolved D. The TCR originated in a man younger than 35 with type 1 diabetes. The sequencing sample was made of naive CD4+ T cells from blood. The CDR3 sequence: CASSLDVTYEQYF. The CDR3 DNA reads as TGCGCCAGCAGCCTGGACGTAACCTACGAGCAGTACTTC.